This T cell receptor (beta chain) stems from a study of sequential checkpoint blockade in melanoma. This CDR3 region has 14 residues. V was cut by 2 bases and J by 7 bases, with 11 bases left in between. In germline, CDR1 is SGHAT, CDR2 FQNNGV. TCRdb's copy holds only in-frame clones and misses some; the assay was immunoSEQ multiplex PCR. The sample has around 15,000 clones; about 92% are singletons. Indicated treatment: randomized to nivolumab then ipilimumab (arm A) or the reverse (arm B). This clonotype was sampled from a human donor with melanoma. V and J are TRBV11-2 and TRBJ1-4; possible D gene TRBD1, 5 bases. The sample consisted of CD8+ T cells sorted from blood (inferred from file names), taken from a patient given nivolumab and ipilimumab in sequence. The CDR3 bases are TGTGCCAGCAGCTTAACGGGGGTTACTGAAAAACTGTTTTTT. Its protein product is CASSLTGVTEKLFF.